This T cell receptor (beta chain) was captured in a study of T cells in Graves' hyperthyroidism and ophthalmopathy. Subjects aged 18 to 65 presented with newly diagnosed hyperthyroidism of less than 2 months' duration. There were TCR beta CDR3 regions amplified from RNA transcripts. Carried out on the TCR CDR3, a first-round RT-PCR used the HTBI primer set. TCRdb ran MiXCR on the multiplex PCR reads and lists one entry per CDR3 protein. The sample shows 350,000 to 450,000 distinct CDR3 sequences, 14% of them seen only once. The sample holds many counts of this clonotype. The CDR3 runs 16 residues. V shed 0 bases, J shed 2 bases, and the junction held 4 bases outside the gene matches. CDR1 is SGHRS, CDR2 YFSETQ, per germline.

The chain uses TRBV5-1 and TRBJ1-5, with 8 bases that match TRBD1. The sequencing sample was made of blood. This receptor was obtained from a woman between 55 and 75 years old with Graves' hyperthyroidism. CDR3 coding DNA: TGCGCCAGCAGCTTGGAAGGACAGGGTGGCAATCAGCCCCAGCATTTT. The encoded protein is CASSLEGQGGNQPQHF.